The 6 T cell receptor beta chains below all came from one sample that was sequenced in a study of T cell responses to AZD1222 COVID-19 vaccine. Assay: immunoSEQ multiplex PCR; the TCRdb copy retains only in-frame clones and omits some. The sample contains over 60,000 clones, under 90% of which appear only once. This sample comprised peripheral blood, obtained 28 days after the second AZD1222 dose. The receptors derive from an adult who received the AZD1222 COVID-19 vaccine.

This clone came up once. The rearrangement joins TRBV11-3 to TRBJ1-3, with D uncertain. There are 13 residues in the CDR3. V was shortened by 4 bases and J by 8 bases, with 12 bases between the two germline ends. Per the germline V gene, CDR1 is SGHNT and CDR2 is YENEEA. CDR3 nucleotides: TGTGCCAGCAGCTCGGAGAGCAGAGACACCATATATTTT. It is translated as CASSSESRDTIYF.

The gene calls are TRBV19 and TRBJ1-4; D is unclear. The germline CDR1 and CDR2 sequences are LNHDA and SQIVND (reference sequence). The CDR3 extends over 12 amino acids. CDR3 in DNA: TGTGCGTCCAACAAAGTAGATGAAAAACTGTTTTTT. The encoded protein is CASNKVDEKLFF.

The chain recombines TRBV10-3 with TRBJ2-2, with D possibly TRBD2 on 5 matching bases. Trimming cost V 6 bases and J 0 bases, with 8 bases left between them. Per the germline V gene, CDR1 is ENHRY and CDR2 is SYGVKD. The CDR3 has 14 amino acids. CDR3 nucleotide sequence: TGTGCCATCAGGACCGGGGCGAACACCGGGGAGCTGTTTTTT. Its translation: CAIRTGANTGELFF.

The V call is TRBV5-4, the J call TRBJ1-6, with 10 positions matching TRBD1. Germline CDR1 is SGHNT and CDR2 is YYREEE (reference sequence). Trimming removed 4 bases from V and 2 bases from J; junction bases left unmatched: 6. This CDR3 has 17 amino acids. In DNA, the CDR3 is TGTGCCAGCAGCCCCGGCGGGACAGGGGCCTATAATTCACCCCTCCACTTT. Translation gives CASSPGGTGAYNSPLHF.

By frequency in the sample, this clone is medium-sized (0.01 to 0.1%). J is TRBJ2-3 and V is TRBV6-4; 11 positions agree with TRBD2. The J segment lost 4 bases and the V segment lost 0 bases, leaving 0 bases of the junction unmatched. CDR1 and CDR2 from the germline V gene are MRHNA and SNTAGT. This CDR3 contains 15 residues. The CDR3 loop is CASSDSSGGADTQYF. CDR3 coding DNA: TGTGCCAGCAGTGACTCTAGCGGGGGGGCAGATACGCAGTATTTT.

The V and J genes are TRBV29-1 and TRBJ2-4; D gene uncertain. Per germline, CDR1 SQVTM and CDR2 ANQGSEA. The CDR3 is 13 amino acids. V shed 7 bases and J shed 8 bases, with 18 bases lying between them. CDR3 bases: TGCAGCGGACAAGCCGGCGTTCGGGACATTCAGTACTTC. Encoded protein: CSGQAGVRDIQYF.